This T cell receptor beta chain appears in the sequencing data of a study of regulatory T cells in long-lasting Graves disease. This clonotype was counted at least ten times. To make TCR beta libraries, researchers used iRepertoire HTBI primers and Arm-PCR of CDR3 regions. TCRdb used MiXCR to reprocess the multiplex PCR reads, holding one entry per CDR3 protein. The sample has over 350,000 distinct CDR3 sequences; about 14% are singletons. Germline trimming cut 4 bases from V and 4 bases from J; bases unmatched to any gene: 6. There are 14 residues in the CDR3. CDR1 is MNHEY, CDR2 SMNVEV, per germline (reference sequence). Time point noted: newly diagnosed GD, antithyroid drugs for less than 3 months. From RNA extracted from PBMCs, the TCR library was made. The same sample was also used in a study of T cells in Graves' hyperthyroidism and ophthalmopathy.

The gene calls are TRBV27 and TRBJ1-1, with 7 positions matching TRBD1. Source: peripheral blood mononuclear cells (PBMCs), taken at new diagnosis, from a patient treated with antithyroid drugs. The TCR was taken from a woman between 45 and 60 years old with Graves disease. The DNA for the CDR3 is TGTGCCAGCAGTTCCACAGGGGCCCGCACTGAAGCTTTCTTT. Protein: CASSSTGARTEAFF.